This TCR beta chain comes out of a study of regulatory T cells in long-lasting Graves disease. From germline, CDR1 is SGHTA and CDR2 FQGTGA. V was pared by 4 bases and J by 4 bases, with 11 bases between. This CDR3 is built from 13 residues. This clonotype was seen repeatedly, ten times or more. Combining iRepertoire HTBI primers with Arm-PCR of CDR3 regions, the authors built TCR beta libraries. TCRdb passed the multiplex PCR reads through MiXCR, listing each CDR3 protein once. The sample gives some 330,000 distinct CDR3 sequences, roughly 20% of which show up once; 25% to 35% is in the top ten. Indicated time point: persistent/refractory GD, antithyroid drugs over 5 years with positive TRAb. After RNA was extracted from PBMCs, the TCR library was made from it.

Source: peripheral blood mononuclear cells (PBMCs), taken when the disease was refractory, from a patient treated with antithyroid drugs. The gene calls are TRBV7-3 and TRBJ2-7; tentatively, D is TRBD2 (5 bases). The source is a woman aged 40 to 50 with Graves disease. The DNA of the CDR3 is TGTGCCAGCAGCTCCATCCCGGGGTACGAGCAGTACTTC. Translated: CASSSIPGYEQYF.